This TCR beta chain was found in a study of CD8 T cells in ankylosing spondylitis. This CDR3 spans 15 amino acids. Trimming at V came to 1 base and at J to 3 bases, leaving 3 bases not matched to a gene. The germline V gene has CDR1 LGHDT and CDR2 YNNKEL (reference sequence). This clonotype was counted a few times. The antigen remains undetermined. Study-level points and caveats: What seemed typical of ankylosing spondylitis blood was a TCR beta motif built from about eight highly homologous variants. Clones linked with disease were CD8+ and fairly uncommon in the peripheral blood.

TCRdb analysed the 5' RACE reads with MiXCR anew, one entry per CDR3 protein. The sample lists a few hundred thousand distinct CDR3 sequences, around 24% seen once, with approximately 16% in the top ten. The chain carries TRBV3-1 and TRBJ2-1; 7 bases line up with TRBD2. The receptor was isolated from a male donor with ankylosing spondylitis. The sample was blood, either unsorted or a sorted T cell fraction (not recorded which). Written as DNA, the CDR3 is TGTGCCAGCAGCCAAGGCCGCGGGAGCTACAATGAGCAGTTCTTC. Protein sequence: CASSQGRGSYNEQFF.